This TCR beta chain derives from a study of T cell repertoires in ileal Crohn's disease. At the level of the study: Biopsies of the neoterminal ileum at postoperative colonoscopy form M6 samples. Overall study findings and caveats: Clonal expansions were more frequent in active smokers than non-smokers at surgery. Endoscopic recurrence occurred in every patient whose clonality exceeded 26.8%.

The method was immunoSEQ multiplex PCR; TCRdb's version includes in-frame clones alone and lacks a portion of them. The table lists 2,400 or so clones, approximately 90% of them singletons. Regarding time point: neoterminal ileum biopsy at postoperative endoscopy, about 6 months after surgery. Comment on this clone: Its antigen is unknown.

The germline V gene encodes CDR1 SGHRS and CDR2 YFSETQ. Trimming shortened V by 4 bases and J by 6 bases, and 15 bases separated the two germline ends. The CDR3 is made up of 14 amino acids. The V and J genes are TRBV5-1 and TRBJ2-3; no reliable D call. The receptor's source is an adult with Crohn's disease. Sample: ileal tissue. CDR3 in DNA: TGCGCCAGCAGCCCTGTGGCGTGGTCGGATACGCAGTATTTT. This gives the protein CASSPVAWSDTQYF. The entire variable domain, with the rest obtained from reference TRBV5-1 and TRBJ2-3, is as follows: KAGVTQTPRYLIKTRGQQVTLSCSPISGHRSVSWYQQTPGQGLQFLFEYFSETQRNKGNFPGRFSGRQFSNSRSEMNVSTLELGDSALYLCASSPVAWSDTQYFGPGTRLTVL.